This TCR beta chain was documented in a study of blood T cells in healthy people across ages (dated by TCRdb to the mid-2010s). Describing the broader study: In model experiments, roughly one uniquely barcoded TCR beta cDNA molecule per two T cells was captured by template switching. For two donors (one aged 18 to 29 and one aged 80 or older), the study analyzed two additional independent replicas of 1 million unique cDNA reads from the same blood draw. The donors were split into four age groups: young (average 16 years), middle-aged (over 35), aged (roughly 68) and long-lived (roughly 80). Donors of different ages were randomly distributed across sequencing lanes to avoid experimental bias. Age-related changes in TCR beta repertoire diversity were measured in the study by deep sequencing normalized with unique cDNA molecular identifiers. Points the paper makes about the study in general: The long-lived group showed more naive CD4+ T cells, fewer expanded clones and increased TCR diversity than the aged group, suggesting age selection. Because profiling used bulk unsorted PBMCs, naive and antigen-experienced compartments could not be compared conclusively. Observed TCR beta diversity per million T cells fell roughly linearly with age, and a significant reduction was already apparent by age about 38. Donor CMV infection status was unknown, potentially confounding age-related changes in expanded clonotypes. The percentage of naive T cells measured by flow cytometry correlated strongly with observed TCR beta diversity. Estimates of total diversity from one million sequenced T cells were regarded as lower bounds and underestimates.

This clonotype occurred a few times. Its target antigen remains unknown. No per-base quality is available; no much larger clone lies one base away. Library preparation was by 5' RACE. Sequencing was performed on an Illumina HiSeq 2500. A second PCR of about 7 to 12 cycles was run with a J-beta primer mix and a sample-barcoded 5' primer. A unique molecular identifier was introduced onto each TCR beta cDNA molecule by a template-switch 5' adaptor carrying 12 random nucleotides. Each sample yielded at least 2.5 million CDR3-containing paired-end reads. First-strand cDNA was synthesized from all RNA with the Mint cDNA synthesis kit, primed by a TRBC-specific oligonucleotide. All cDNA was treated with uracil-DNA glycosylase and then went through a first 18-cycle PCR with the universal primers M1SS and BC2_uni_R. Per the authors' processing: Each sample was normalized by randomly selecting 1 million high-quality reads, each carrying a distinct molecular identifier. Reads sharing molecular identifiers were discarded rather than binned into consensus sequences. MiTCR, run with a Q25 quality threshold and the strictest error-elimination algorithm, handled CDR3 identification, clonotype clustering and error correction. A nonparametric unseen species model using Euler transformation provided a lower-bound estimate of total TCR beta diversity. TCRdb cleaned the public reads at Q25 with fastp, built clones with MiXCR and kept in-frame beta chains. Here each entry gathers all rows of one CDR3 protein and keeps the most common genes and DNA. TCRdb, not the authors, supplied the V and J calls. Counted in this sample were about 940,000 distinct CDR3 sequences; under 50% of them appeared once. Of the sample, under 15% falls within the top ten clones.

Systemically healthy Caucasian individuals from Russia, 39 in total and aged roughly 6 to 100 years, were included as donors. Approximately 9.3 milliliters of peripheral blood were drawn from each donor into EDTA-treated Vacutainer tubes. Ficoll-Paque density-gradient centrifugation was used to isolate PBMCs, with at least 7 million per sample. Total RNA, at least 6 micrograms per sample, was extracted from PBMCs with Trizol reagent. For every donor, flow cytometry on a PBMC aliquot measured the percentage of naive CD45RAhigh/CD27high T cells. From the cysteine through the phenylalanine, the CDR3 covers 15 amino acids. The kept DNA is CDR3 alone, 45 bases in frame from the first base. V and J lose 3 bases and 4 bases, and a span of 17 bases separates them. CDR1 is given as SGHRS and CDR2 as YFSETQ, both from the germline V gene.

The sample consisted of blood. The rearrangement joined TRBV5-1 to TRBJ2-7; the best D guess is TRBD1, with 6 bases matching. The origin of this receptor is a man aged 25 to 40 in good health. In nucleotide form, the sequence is TGCGCCAGCAGCTCGGGACACCTGAGGGGTTACGAGCAGTACTTC. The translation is CASSSGHLRGYEQYF.